What follows are 5 T cell receptor beta chains derived from one specimen sequenced in a study of human T cells and chemical hapten exposure. As to treatment: therapeutic diphenylcyclopropenone sensitization with weekly scalp DPC. Individual cDNA molecules received unique molecular identifiers in the library. Each CDR3 protein is one row after TCRdb ran MiXCR on the reads. This sample has over 4,500 distinct CDR3 sequences, with around 51% found just once. Specimen: whole blood, collected before DPC sensitization or 2, 6, or about 24 weeks after (not recorded which). The receptors were sampled from an adult with alopecia areata. Some clones in this sample may be carry-over from other donors' samples. This table probably holds off-target reads from a library built for another chain.

This rearrangement joins TRBV28 to TRBJ2-1; possibly TRBD2 for D (6 bases). Deletions cut 6 bases from V and 4 bases from J, with 10 bases between. Germline V gene data show CDR1 as MDHEN and CDR2 as SYDVKM. The CDR3 runs to 13 residues. The CDR3 region has the DNA TGTGCCAGCAGCCGGGACTCTTACAATGAGCAGTTCTTC. It encodes CASSRDSYNEQFF.

This clonotype has just a few counts. This rearrangement joins TRBV5-1 to TRBJ2-3; tentatively, D is TRBD2 (5 bases). Trimming removed 4 bases from V and 2 bases from J, with 14 bases in between. Germline V gene data show CDR1 as SGHRS and CDR2 as YFSETQ. This CDR3 has 15 amino acids. The CDR3 DNA reads as TGCGCCAGCAGCGGAACAACTAGTCCCACAGATACGCAGTATTTT. Translation gives CASSGTTSPTDTQYF. Together with reference TRBV5-1 and TRBJ2-3, the CDR3 gives the full variable domain: KAGVTQTPRYLIKTRGQQVTLSCSPISGHRSVSWYQQTPGQGLQFLFEYFSETQRNKGNFPGRFSGRQFSNSRSEMNVSTLELGDSALYLCASSGTTSPTDTQYFGPGTRLTVL.

The gene calls are TRBV29-1 and TRBJ2-5, with D perhaps matching TRBD1 or TRBD2 (5 bases each). The length of the CDR3 is 12 residues. V was clipped by 5 bases and J by 2 bases, with 9 bases between them. From germline, CDR1 is SQVTM and CDR2 ANQGSEA. CDR3 nucleotides: TGCAGCGTTTGGGACGGACAAGAGACCCAGTACTTC. Amino acids: CSVWDGQETQYF.

This clonotype came up once. The chain is built from TRBV7-6 and TRBJ2-7; D ambiguous. Looked up from germline, CDR1 is SGHVS and CDR2 is FNYEAQ. This CDR3 region has 13 residues. V gave up 2 bases and J gave up 6 bases, with 11 bases separating them. CDR3 coding DNA: TGTGCCAGCAGCTTATCAGGCCAAACCGAGCAGTACTTC. This encodes CASSLSGQTEQYF.

Of note for this clonotype: One end of the junction does not line up with germline, which may come from a read error. The J gene is TRBJ2-1, the V gene TRBV7-7; 7 nucleotides line up with TRBD2. Germline V gene sequence: CDR1 SSHAT, CDR2 FNYEAQ (reference sequence). The CDR3 length is 18 residues. CDR3 coding DNA: TGTGCTAGCACCATTCTACCCCACGGGGGGAGCTCCTACAATGAGCAGTTCTTC. Translated, it gives CASTILPHGGSSYNEQFF.